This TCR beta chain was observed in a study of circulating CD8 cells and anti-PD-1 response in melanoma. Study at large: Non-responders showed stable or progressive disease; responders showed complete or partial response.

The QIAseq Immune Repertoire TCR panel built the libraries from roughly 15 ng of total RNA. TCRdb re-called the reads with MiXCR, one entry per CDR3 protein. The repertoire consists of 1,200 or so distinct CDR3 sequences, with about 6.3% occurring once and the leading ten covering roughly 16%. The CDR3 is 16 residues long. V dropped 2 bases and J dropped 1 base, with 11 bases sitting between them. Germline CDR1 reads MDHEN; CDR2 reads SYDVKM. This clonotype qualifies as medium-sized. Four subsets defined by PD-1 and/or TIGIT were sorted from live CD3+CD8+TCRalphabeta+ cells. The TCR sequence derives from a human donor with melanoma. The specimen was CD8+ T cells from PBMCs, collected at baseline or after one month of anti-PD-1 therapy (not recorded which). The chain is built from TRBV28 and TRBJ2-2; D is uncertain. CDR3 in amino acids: CASSLPSLVNTGELFF. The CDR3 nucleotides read TGTGCCAGCAGTTTACCATCTCTCGTGAACACCGGGGAGCTGTTTTTT.